The T cell receptor beta chain under discussion was sequenced for a study of CD8 T cells in Susac syndrome. Germline V gene data show CDR1 as SGHVS and CDR2 as FQNEAQ. This CDR3 has 14 residues. The V gene lost 0 bases and the J gene lost 6 bases, with 8 bases spanning the gap. The authors reverse transcribed roughly 0.5 to 1 ug RNA with random hexamers. Using its own MiXCR run on the immunoSEQ multiplex PCR reads, TCRdb lists one record per CDR3 protein. The sample holds tens of thousands of distinct CDR3 sequences, over 90% seen once. The specimen sequenced was CD4+ T cells from PBMCs. The TCR was taken from a human donor with multiple sclerosis. The chain is built from TRBV7-8 and TRBJ2-2; D possibly corresponds to TRBD1 (6 bases). The CDR3 reads CASSLAGGAGELFF. CDR3 sequence (DNA): TGTGCCAGCAGCTTAGCAGGGGGTGCCGGGGAGCTGTTTTTT. The variable domain in full, completed from reference TRBV7-8 and TRBJ2-2, reads GAGVSQSPRYKVAKRGQDVALRCDPISGHVSLFWYQQALGQGPEFLTYFQNEAQLDKSGLPSDRFFAERPEGSVSTLKIQRTQQEDSAVYLCASSLAGGAGELFFGEGSRLTVL.